The entry below describes one TCR beta chain. The data are from a study of CD8 T cells in Susac syndrome. Trimming cost V 7 bases and J 1 base; bases outside gene matches: 11. Germline-derived CDR1 and CDR2 are MNHEY and SMNVEV (reference sequence). The CDR3 extends over 16 amino acids. It was treatment-naive patients with stable or active relapsing-remitting disease who made up the multiple sclerosis controls. Through negative isolation, CD4+ and CD8+ T cells were obtained, while TEMRA cells were enriched using FACS. After extraction with the RNeasy kit, 0.5 to 1 ug of the RNA was reverse transcribed using random hexamers. An immunoSEQ multiplex PCR amplified TCR beta CDR3 over 54 Vbeta and 13 Jbeta. TCRdb processed the immunoSEQ multiplex PCR reads anew with MiXCR; each CDR3 protein has one entry. In the table there are about 300,000 distinct CDR3 sequences, around 92% of which are singletons.

Sequenced input: CD4+ T cells from PBMCs. This TCR was recovered from a human donor with multiple sclerosis. The V call is TRBV27, the J call TRBJ1-1, with 8 nucleotides matching TRBD1. The CDR3 reads CASTDRQGSGNTEAFF. In nucleotides, the CDR3 is TGTGCCAGCACCGACCGACAGGGGTCGGGGAACACTGAAGCTTTCTTT.